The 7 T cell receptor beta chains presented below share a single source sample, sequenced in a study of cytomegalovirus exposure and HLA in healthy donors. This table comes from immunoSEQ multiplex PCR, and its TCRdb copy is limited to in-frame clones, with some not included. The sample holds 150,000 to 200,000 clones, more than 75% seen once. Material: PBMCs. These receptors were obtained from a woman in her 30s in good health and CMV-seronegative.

For the CDR3, the DNA is TGTGCCAGCAGTTCAAGCGGGGCCTCCTACGAGCAGTACTTC. Translated: CASSSSGASYEQYF. The chain carries TRBV6-6 and TRBJ2-7, with 7 bases that match TRBD2. There are 14 residues in the CDR3. From germline, CDR1 is MNHNY and CDR2 SVGAGI (reference sequence). Germline trimming cut 4 bases from V and 0 bases from J; bases unmatched to any gene: 3.

Here the CDR3 reads CASRSTWGGSTEAFF. The CDR3, as DNA: TGTGCCAGCAGATCGACCTGGGGGGGAAGCACTGAAGCTTTCTTT. The chain couples TRBV6-5 to TRBJ1-1; D possibly corresponds to TRBD1 (5 bases). Germline V gene sequence: CDR1 MNHEY, CDR2 SVGAGI. V lost 6 bases and J lost 4, with 18 bases in between. There are 15 residues in the CDR3.

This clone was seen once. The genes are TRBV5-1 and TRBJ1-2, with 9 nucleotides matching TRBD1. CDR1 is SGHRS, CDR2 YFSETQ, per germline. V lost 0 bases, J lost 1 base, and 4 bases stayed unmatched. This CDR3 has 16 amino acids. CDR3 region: CASSLGDRELNYGYTF. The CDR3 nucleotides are TGCGCCAGCAGCTTGGGGGACAGGGAACTTAACTATGGCTACACCTTC.

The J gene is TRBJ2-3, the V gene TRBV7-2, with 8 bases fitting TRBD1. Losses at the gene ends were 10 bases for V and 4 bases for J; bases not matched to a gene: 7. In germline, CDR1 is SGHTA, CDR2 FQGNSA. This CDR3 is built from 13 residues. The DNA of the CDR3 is TGTGCCAATCGGGACAGGCGTGCAGATACGCAGTATTTT. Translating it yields CANRDRRADTQYF. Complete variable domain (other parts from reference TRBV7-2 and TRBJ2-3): GAGVSQSPSNKVTEKGKDVELRCDPISGHTALYWYRQSLGQGLEFLIYFQGNSAPDKSGLPSDRFSAERTGGSVSTLTIQRTQQEDSAVYLCANRDRRADTQYFGPGTRLTVL.

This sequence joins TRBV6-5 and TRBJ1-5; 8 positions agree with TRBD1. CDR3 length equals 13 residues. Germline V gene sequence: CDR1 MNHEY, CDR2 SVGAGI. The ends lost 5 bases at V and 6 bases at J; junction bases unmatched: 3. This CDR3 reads CASSDRGVQPQHF. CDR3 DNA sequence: TGTGCCAGCAGTGACAGGGGTGTTCAGCCCCAGCATTTT.

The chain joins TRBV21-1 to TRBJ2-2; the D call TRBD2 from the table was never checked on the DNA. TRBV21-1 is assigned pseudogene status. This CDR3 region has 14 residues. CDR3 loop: CASSKLRNTGELFF. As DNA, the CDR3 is TGTGCCAGCAGCAAACTAAGGAACACCGGGGAGCTGTTTTTT.

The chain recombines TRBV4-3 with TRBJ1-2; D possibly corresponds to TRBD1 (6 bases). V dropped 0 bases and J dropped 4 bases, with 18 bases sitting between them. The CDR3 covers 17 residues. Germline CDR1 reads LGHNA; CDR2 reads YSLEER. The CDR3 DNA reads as TGCGCCAGCAGCCAAGACAATGAACAGGGCGCACTCTATGGCTACACCTTC. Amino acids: CASSQDNEQGALYGYTF.